The TCR beta chain described here comes from a study of Tregs in tolerant kidney transplant recipients. Notes on the study in general: The small number of patients limits these findings pending further validation. Biological reproducibility was not directly addressed in this study. The most relevant donor-specific Treg TCRbeta repertoire apparently came from expansion with activated donor B cells.

Profiling relied on immunoSEQ multiplex PCR, and the TCRdb table lists in-frame clones only, not all of them. The table has about 240,000 clones, 80% to 85% seen once. A note on this clone: Antigen specificity is unknown.

Thawed PBMCs were FACS-sorted into unstimulated CD4+CD25+CD127- regulatory T cells, CD4+CD25- non-regulatory cells, CD4 and CD8 cells. Trimming cost V 4 bases and J 8 bases; bases outside gene matches: 13. The germline CDR1 and CDR2 sequences are SGHRS and YFSETQ. CDR3 length: 16 residues. The sample taken for sequencing was CD4+ T cells from blood. V usage is TRBV5-1 and J usage is TRBJ1-4, with 8 bases matching TRBD1. The source is a human donor in good health. This CDR3 is CASSNNPGTGGEKLFF. The DNA of the CDR3 is TGCGCCAGCAGCAACAACCCCGGGACAGGAGGGGAAAAACTGTTTTTT.